A selection of T cell receptor beta chains follows, all from one sample in a study of blood T cell repertoires in COVID-19. Profiling relied on immunoSEQ multiplex PCR, and the TCRdb table lists in-frame clones only, not all of them. The sample lists approximately 46,000 clones; about 70% were seen once. The source material was peripheral blood. The receptors originated from a man at least 80 years old with acute or convalescent COVID-19. Both conserved end residues are part of each CDR3. The order of the fields is clone size, V gene, J gene, D gene, CDR3 protein, CDR3 DNA. D genes are given only for firm matches. The size of a clone is reported for some rows only, either as once, few or many, or as a class for expanded clones.

NA,TRBV7-8,TRBJ2-7,TRBD2,CASSLLAGTYEQYF,TGTGCCAGCAGCCTATTAGCGGGTACCTACGAGCAGTACTTC
NA,TRBV7-9,TRBJ1-4,NA,CASSPAGGDKLFF,TGTGCCAGCAGCCCCGCGGGGGGGGATAAACTGTTTTTT
NA,TRBV3-1/TRBV3-2,TRBJ2-7,TRBD1,CASSPQTGGTYEQYF,TGTGCCAGCAGCCCGCAGACAGGGGGAACCTACGAGCAGTACTTC
NA,TRBV7-6,TRBJ1-6,NA,CASSLDISNSPLHF,TGTGCCAGCAGCCTGGACATCTCGAATTCACCCCTCCACTTT
NA,TRBV5-1,TRBJ2-7,NA,CASSWGGGDEQYF,TGCGCCAGCAGCTGGGGTGGCGGGGACGAGCAGTACTTC
once,TRBV24-1,TRBJ2-3,TRBD2,CATSDFQAGGPDTQYF,TGTGCCACCAGTGATTTCCAGGCGGGAGGGCCAGATACGCAGTATTTT
NA,TRBV19,TRBJ2-7,NA,CASSSRGLSYEQYF,TGTGCCAGTAGTAGCAGGGGCCTCTCCTACGAGCAGTACTTC
NA,TRBV5-3,TRBJ2-2,NA,CARSKIGSQSSAGELFF,TGTGCCAGAAGCAAAATCGGGTCCCAATCATCCGCCGGGGAGCTGTTTTTT
NA,TRBV11-3,TRBJ2-2,TRBD2,CASSPSRTSGNTGELFF,TGTGCCAGCAGCCCCTCCCGGACTAGCGGAAACACCGGGGAGCTGTTTTTT
NA,TRBV14,TRBJ2-2,TRBD2,CASSLLAGVGTGELFF,TGTGCCAGCAGCCTCCTAGCGGGAGTGGGTACCGGGGAGCTGTTTTTT
NA,TRBV6-2/TRBV6-3,TRBJ2-3,TRBD2,CASSYFSGNTDTQYF,TGTGCCAGCAGTTATTTCAGCGGGAACACAGATACGCAGTATTTT
NA,TRBV11-2,TRBJ2-7,TRBD1,CASSLDRGQGRSYEQYF,TGTGCCAGCAGCTTAGATCGCGGACAGGGAAGGTCCTACGAGCAGTACTTC
few,TRBV4-1,TRBJ2-2,TRBD2,CASSQGAGAANTGELFF,TGCGCCAGCAGCCAAGGAGCGGGGGCCGCGAACACCGGGGAGCTGTTTTTT
few,TRBV15,TRBJ1-2,TRBD1,CATSRDNQGARGYTF,TGTGCCACCAGCAGAGATAACCAGGGGGCGCGGGGCTACACCTTC
NA,TRBV28,TRBJ1-6,NA,CASSSAGSGGSPLHF,TGTGCCAGCAGTTCGGCCGGCTCGGGGGGTTCACCCCTCCACTTT
NA,TRBV19,TRBJ2-2,NA,CASNIGGGKNTGELFF,TGTGCCAGTAATATAGGAGGGGGCAAGAACACCGGGGAGCTGTTTTTT
NA,TRBV5-1,TRBJ2-7,TRBD2,CASSLTSGSSREQYF,TGCGCCAGCAGCTTGACTAGCGGGAGTAGTAGGGAGCAGTACTTC
NA,TRBV2,TRBJ2-7,NA,CASSVQASPYEQYF,TGTGCCAGCAGTGTACAGGCATCCCCCTACGAGCAGTACTTC
NA,TRBV5-5,TRBJ1-2,TRBD1,CASSFPGQAINYGYTF,TGTGCCAGCAGCTTTCCGGGACAGGCCATTAACTATGGCTACACCTTC
NA,TRBV4-3,TRBJ2-2,TRBD1,CASSQVWDSNTGELFF,TGCGCCAGCAGCCAAGTATGGGACAGTAACACCGGGGAGCTGTTTTTT
NA,TRBV18,TRBJ1-2,NA,CASSPFDVTGSGQGYTF,TGTGCCAGCTCACCTTTTGACGTGACAGGCTCGGGGCAGGGCTACACCTTC
NA,TRBV19,TRBJ2-4,TRBD2,CASSPRTSGVIAKNIQYF,TGTGCCAGTAGTCCGCGGACTAGCGGAGTTATAGCCAAAAACATTCAGTACTTC
NA,TRBV19,TRBJ2-4,TRBD2,CASSTLPPSGRAKNIQYF,TGTGCCAGTAGCACCCTTCCGCCTAGCGGGAGAGCCAAAAACATTCAGTACTTC
NA,TRBV19,TRBJ2-3,NA,CASKRSAGGTDTQYF,TGTGCCAGTAAAAGGTCGGCAGGGGGCACAGATACGCAGTATTTT
NA,TRBV30,TRBJ1-4,TRBD1,CAWSAPGQGRGNEKLFF,TGTGCCTGGAGTGCTCCGGGACAGGGAAGGGGTAATGAAAAACTGTTTTTT
NA,TRBV27,TRBJ2-2,NA,CASSFGSENTGELFF,TGTGCCAGCAGTTTCGGGTCAGAAAACACCGGGGAGCTGTTTTTT
NA,TRBV2,TRBJ2-1,NA,CASSERSGAPYNEQFF,TGTGCCAGCAGTGAACGGTCGGGAGCCCCCTACAATGAGCAGTTCTTC